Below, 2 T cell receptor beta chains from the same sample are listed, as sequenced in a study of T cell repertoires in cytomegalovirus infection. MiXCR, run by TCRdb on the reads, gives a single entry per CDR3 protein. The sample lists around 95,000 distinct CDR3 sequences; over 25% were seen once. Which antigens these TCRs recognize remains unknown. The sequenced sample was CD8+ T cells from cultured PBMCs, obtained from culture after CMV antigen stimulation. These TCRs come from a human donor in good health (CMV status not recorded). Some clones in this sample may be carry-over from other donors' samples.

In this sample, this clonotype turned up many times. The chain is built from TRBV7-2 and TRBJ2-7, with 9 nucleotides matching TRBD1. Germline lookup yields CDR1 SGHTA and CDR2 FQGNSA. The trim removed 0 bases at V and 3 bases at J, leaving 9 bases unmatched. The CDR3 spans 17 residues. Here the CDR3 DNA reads TGTGCCAGCAGCTTAGCGGGAATGGACAGGGGATTCTACGAGCAGTACTTC. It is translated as CASSLAGMDRGFYEQYF.

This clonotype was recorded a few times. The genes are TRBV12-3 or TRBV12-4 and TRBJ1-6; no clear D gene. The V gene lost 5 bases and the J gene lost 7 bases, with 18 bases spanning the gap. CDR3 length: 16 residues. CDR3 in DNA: TGTGCCAGCAGTCTCGCTCTCTGGGGAGGCAATTCACCCCTCCACTTT. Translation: CASSLALWGGNSPLHF.